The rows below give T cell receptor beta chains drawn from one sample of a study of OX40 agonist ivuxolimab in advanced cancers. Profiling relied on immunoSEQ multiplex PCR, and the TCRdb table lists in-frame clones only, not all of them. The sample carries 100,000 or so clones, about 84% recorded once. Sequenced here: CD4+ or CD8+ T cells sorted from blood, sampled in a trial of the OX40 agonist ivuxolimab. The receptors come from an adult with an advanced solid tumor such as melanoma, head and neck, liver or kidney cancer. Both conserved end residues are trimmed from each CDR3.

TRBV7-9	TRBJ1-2	ASSLGQGANYGYT
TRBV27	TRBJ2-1	ASSFRSGYYNEQF
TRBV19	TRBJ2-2	ASSTPPGGRPGELF
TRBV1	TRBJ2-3	TSSQDLVGPKMQY
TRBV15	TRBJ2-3	ATSRGDGYTDTQY
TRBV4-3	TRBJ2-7	ASSPTQGTYEQY
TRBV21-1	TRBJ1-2	ASRRGTDLDYGYT
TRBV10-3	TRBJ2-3	AISEWSRGQEDTQY
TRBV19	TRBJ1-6	ASSIGGNSPLH
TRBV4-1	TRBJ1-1	ASSQDRGSNTEAF
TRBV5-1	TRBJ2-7	ASTKPGQGTEQY
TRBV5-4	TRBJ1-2	ASSVVGGSGYT
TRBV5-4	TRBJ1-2	ASSPWLGRNYGYT
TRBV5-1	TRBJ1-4	ASSFGTTNEKLF
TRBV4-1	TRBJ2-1	ASSLRISGSLEGEQF